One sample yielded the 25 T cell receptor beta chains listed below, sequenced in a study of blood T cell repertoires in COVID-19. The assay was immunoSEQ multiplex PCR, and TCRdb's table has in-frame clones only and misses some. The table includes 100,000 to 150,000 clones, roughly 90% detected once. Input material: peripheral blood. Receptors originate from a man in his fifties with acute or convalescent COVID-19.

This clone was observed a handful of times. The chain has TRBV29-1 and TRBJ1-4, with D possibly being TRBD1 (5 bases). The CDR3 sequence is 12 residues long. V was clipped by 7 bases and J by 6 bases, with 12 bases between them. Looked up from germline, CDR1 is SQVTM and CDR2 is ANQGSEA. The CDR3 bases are TGCAGCGCCGAGGACAACGATGAAAAACTGTTTTTT. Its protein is CSAEDNDEKLFF.

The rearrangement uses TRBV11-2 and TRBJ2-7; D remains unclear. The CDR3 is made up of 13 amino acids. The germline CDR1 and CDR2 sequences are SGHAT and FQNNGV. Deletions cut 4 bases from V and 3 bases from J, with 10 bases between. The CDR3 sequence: CASSWASHYEQYF. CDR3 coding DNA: TGTGCCAGCAGCTGGGCATCCCACTACGAGCAGTACTTC. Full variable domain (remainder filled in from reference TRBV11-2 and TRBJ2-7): EAGVAQSPRYKIIEKRQSVAFWCNPISGHATLYWYQQILGQGPKLLIQFQNNGVVDDSQLPKDRFSAERLKGVDSTLKIQPAKLEDSAVYLCASSWASHYEQYFGPGTRLTVT.

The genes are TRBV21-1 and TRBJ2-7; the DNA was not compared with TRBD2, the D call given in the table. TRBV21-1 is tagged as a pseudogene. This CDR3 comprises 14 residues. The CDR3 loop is CASSRGAGLNEQYF. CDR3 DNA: TGTGCCAGCAGCAGAGGCGCGGGATTAAACGAGCAGTACTTC.

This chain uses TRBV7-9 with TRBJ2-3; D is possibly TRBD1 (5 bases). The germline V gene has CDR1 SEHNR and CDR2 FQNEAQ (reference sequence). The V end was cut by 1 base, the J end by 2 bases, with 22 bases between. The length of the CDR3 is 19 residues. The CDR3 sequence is CASSLVHPLGRRLTDTQYF. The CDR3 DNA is TGTGCCAGCAGCTTAGTTCACCCCTTGGGGCGCCGGCTCACAGATACGCAGTATTTT.

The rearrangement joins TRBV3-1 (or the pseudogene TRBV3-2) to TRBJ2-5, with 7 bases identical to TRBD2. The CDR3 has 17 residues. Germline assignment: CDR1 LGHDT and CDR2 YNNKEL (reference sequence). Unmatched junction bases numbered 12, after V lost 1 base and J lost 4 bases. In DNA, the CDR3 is TGTGCCAGCAGCCAAGCGTCTTGGACGGGAGGAGGAGAGACCCAGTACTTC. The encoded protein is CASSQASWTGGGETQYF.

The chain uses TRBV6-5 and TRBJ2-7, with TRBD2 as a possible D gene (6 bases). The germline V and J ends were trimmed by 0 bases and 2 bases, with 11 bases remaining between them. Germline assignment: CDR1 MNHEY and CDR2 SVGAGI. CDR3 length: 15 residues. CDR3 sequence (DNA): TGTGCCAGCAGTTACTCGTCGCGGGGACCCTACGAGCAGTACTTC. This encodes CASSYSSRGPYEQYF.

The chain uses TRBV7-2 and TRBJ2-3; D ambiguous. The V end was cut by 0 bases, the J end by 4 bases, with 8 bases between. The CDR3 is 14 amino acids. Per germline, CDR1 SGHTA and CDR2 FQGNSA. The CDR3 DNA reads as TGTGCCAGCAGCTTAGCGCTCCCGGCAGATACGCAGTATTTT. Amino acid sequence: CASSLALPADTQYF.

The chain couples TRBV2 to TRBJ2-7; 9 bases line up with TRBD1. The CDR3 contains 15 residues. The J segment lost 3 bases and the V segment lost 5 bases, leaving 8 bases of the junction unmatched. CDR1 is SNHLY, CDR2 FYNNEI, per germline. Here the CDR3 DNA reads TGTGCCAGCAGTCCCCGGGACAGGGACTTCTACGAGCAGTACTTC. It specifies CASSPRDRDFYEQYF.

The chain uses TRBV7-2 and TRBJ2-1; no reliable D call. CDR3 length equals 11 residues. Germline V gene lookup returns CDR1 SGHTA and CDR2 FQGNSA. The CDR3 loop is CASGFFNEQFF. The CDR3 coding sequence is TGTGCTTCCGGGTTTTTCAATGAGCAGTTCTTC.

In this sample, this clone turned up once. This chain's CDR3 is CASSVELSQGEKLFF. Written as DNA, the CDR3 is TGTGCCAGCAGCGTAGAACTCTCGCAGGGTGAAAAACTGTTTTTT. The chain carries TRBV9 and TRBJ1-4, with D tentatively TRBD1 (5 bases). With 0 bases removed from V and 7 bases from J, the gap between germline ends came to 13 bases. The CDR3 runs to 15 residues. Germline V gene lookup returns CDR1 SGDLS and CDR2 YYNGEE.

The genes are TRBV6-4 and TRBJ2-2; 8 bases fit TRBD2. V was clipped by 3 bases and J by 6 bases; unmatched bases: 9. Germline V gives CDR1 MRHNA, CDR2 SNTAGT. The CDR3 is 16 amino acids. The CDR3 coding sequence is TGTGCCAGCAGTGAAGGGACTAGTATTTCATCCGGGGAGCTGTTTTTT. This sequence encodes CASSEGTSISSGELFF.

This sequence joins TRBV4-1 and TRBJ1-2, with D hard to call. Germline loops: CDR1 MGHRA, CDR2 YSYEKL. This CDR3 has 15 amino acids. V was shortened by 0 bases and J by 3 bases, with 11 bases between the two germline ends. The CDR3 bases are TGCGCCAGCAGCCAAGATCTGGGCGGGGACTATGGCTACACCTTC. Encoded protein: CASSQDLGGDYGYTF.

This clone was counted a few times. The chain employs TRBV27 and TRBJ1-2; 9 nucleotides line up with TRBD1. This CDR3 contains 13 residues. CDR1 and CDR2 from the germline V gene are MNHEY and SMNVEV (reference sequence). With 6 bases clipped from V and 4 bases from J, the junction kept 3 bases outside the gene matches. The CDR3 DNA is TGTGCCAGCAGCGTGGGACAGGGCTATGGCTACACCTTC. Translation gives CASSVGQGYGYTF.

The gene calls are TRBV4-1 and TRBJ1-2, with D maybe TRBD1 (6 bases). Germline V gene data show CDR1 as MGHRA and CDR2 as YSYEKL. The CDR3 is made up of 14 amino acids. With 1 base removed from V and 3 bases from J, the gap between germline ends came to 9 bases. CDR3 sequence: CASSQVGGHYGYTF. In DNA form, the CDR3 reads TGCGCCAGCAGCCAAGTGGGGGGGCACTATGGCTACACCTTC.

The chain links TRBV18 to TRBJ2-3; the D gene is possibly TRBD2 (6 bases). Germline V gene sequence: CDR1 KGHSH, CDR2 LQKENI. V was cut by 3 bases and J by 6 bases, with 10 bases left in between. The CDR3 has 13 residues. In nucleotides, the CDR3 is TGTGCCAGCTCACCCCTAGCGTTGGATACGCAGTATTTT. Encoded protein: CASSPLALDTQYF. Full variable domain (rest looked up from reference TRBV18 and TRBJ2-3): NAGVMQNPRHLVRRRGQEARLRCSPMKGHSHVYWYRQLPEEGLKFMVYLQKENIIDESGMPKERFSAEFPKEGPSILRIQQVVRGDSAAYFCASSPLALDTQYFGPGTRLTVL.

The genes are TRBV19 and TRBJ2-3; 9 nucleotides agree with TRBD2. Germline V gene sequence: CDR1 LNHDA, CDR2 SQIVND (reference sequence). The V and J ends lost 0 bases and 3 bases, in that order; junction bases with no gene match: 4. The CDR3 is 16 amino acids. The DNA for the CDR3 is TGTGCCAGTAGTATAGAGAAGGCGGGAGGGACAGATACGCAGTATTTT. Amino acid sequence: CASSIEKAGGTDTQYF. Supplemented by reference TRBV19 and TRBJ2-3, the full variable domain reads DGGITQSPKYLFRKEGQNVTLSCEQNLNHDAMYWYRQDPGQGLRLIYYSQIVNDFQKGDIAEGYSVSREKKESFPLTVTSAQKNPTAFYLCASSIEKAGGTDTQYFGPGTRLTVL.

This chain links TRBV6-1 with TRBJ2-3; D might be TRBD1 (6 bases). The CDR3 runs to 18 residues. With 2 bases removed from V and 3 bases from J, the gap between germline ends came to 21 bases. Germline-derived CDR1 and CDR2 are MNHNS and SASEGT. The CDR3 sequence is CASSEWGRGSIQTDTQYF. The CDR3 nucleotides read TGTGCCAGCAGTGAATGGGGAAGGGGGAGCATTCAGACAGATACGCAGTATTTT.

The CDR3: CASSVAGGANYGYTF. The CDR3 DNA follows: TGTGCCAGCAGTGTGGCAGGGGGCGCAAACTATGGCTACACCTTC. V and J are TRBV6-4 and TRBJ1-2, with 8 bases matching TRBD1. The CDR3 consists of 15 residues. The germline CDR1 and CDR2 sequences are MRHNA and SNTAGT. V lost 4 bases, J lost 2 bases, and 6 bases stayed unmatched.

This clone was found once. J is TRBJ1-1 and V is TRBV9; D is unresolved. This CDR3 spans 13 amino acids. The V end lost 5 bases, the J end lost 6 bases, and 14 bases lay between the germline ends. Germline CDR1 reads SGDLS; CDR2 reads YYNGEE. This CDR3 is CASRQDDRAEAFF. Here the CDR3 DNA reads TGTGCCAGCAGGCAGGATGATCGCGCTGAAGCTTTCTTT.

The CDR3 DNA reads TGTGCCAGCAGCCTACGGACAGGGGGATCTGGAAACACCATATATTTT. As protein: CASSLRTGGSGNTIYF. The V gene is TRBV3-1 (or the pseudogene TRBV3-2), the J gene TRBJ1-3; the match to TRBD1 covers 10 bases. V was pared by 4 bases and J by 1 base, with 4 bases of the junction left unmatched. The CDR3 is made up of 16 amino acids. CDR1 is LGHDT, CDR2 YNNKEL, per germline (reference sequence).

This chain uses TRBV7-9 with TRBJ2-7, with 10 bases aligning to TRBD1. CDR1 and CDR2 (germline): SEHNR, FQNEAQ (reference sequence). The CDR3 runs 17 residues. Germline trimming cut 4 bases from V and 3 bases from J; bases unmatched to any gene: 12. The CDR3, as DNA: TGTGCCAGCAGCTCGTCTCGATTAAGGACAGGGGGCTACGAGCAGTACTTC. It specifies CASSSSRLRTGGYEQYF.

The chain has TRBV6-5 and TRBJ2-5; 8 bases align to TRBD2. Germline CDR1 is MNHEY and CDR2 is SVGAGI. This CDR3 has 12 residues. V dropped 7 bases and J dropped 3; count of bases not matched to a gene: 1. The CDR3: CASTGGKETQYF. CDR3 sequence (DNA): TGTGCCAGCACGGGGGGGAAAGAGACCCAGTACTTC.

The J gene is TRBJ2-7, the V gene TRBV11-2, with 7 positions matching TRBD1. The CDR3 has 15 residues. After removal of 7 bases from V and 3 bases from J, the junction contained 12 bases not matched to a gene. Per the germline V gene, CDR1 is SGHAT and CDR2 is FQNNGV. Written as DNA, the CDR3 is TGTGCCAGCAACCCAGGTACAGGGGTCCTCTACGAGCAGTACTTC. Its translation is CASNPGTGVLYEQYF.

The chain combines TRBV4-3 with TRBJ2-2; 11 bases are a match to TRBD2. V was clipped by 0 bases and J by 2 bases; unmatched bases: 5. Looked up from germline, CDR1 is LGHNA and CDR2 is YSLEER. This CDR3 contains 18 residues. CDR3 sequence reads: CASSQEYGTSGNTGELFF. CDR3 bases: TGCGCCAGCAGCCAAGAATACGGGACTAGCGGAAACACCGGGGAGCTGTTTTTT.

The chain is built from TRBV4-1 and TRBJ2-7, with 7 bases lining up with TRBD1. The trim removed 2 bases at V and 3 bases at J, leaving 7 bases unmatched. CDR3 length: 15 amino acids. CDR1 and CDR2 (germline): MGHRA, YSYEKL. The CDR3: CASSQRGQSDYEQYF. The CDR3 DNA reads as TGCGCCAGCAGCCAAAGGGGACAGTCCGACTACGAGCAGTACTTC.